The 24 T cell receptor beta chains below were found in one sample sequenced in a study of CXCR3-negative and CXCR3-positive naive CD8 T cells. Carrying UMI labels, the TRB cDNA libraries were prepared through 5' RACE. With the 5' RACE reads reprocessed, TCRdb shows one record per CDR3 protein and no DNA. In all, the sample yields about 43,000 distinct CDR3 sequences. The material sequenced was memory CD8+ T cells from blood. These receptors came from a human donor in good health. Some clones in this sample may be carry-over from other donors' samples.

V is TRBV29-1 and J is TRBJ2-3; no DNA is available, so the TRBD1 call from TCRdb remains unchecked. Germline values: CDR1 SQVTM, CDR2 ANQGSEA. The CDR3 runs 15 residues. CDR3 protein: CSAVPRDRGTDTQYF.

This sequence joins TRBV6-5 and TRBJ2-7; TCRdb names TRBD1, which stays unverified in the absence of DNA. The CDR3 totals 15 residues. Germline V lookup: CDR1 MNHEY, CDR2 SVGAGI. The CDR3: CASTLTMGGAYEQYF.

The chain recombines TRBV6-2 or TRBV6-3 with TRBJ2-5. The CDR3 sequence is 12 residues long. From germline, CDR1 is MNHEY and CDR2 SVGEGT. CDR3 in amino acids: CASNQAQETQYF.

The chain has TRBV25-1 and TRBJ2-1; TCRdb calls TRBD2, which cannot be checked without DNA. The V gene's germline CDR1 is MGHDK and CDR2 SYGVNS. The CDR3 runs to 18 residues. CDR3 protein: CASSDLITSGGVVNEQFF.

The chain uses TRBV29-1 and TRBJ1-2; TCRdb's D call, TRBD1, is unchecked because there is no DNA. CDR3 length: 12 amino acids. Germline V lookup: CDR1 SQVTM, CDR2 ANQGSEA. CDR3 region: CSVDRGIRGYTF. The full variable domain, with the rest looked up from reference TRBV29-1 and TRBJ1-2, is SAVISQKPSRDICQRGTSLTIQCQVDSQVTMMFWYRQQPGQSLTLIATANQGSEATYESGFVIDKFPISRPNLTFSTLTVSNMSPEDSSIYLCSVDRGIRGYTFGSGTRLTVV.

The CDR3 sequence: CSARDAGQSDTQYF. The V gene is TRBV20-1, the J gene TRBJ2-3; TCRdb's D call, TRBD1, is unchecked because there is no DNA. The length of the CDR3 is 14 residues. Germline V gene lookup returns CDR1 DFQATT and CDR2 SNEGSKA (reference sequence).

This chain joins TRBV29-1 and TRBJ2-2; TCRdb's D call, TRBD1, is unchecked because there is no DNA. The germline gives CDR1 SQVTM, CDR2 ANQGSEA. This CDR3 contains 14 residues. CDR3 sequence: CSGRGTVLTGELFF.

The chain carries TRBV15 and TRBJ2-7; TCRdb's D call, TRBD1, is unchecked because there is no DNA. The germline V gene has CDR1 LNHNV and CDR2 YYDKDF (reference sequence). The CDR3 is made up of 14 amino acids. CDR3 sequence reads: CATQSGRRRATQYF.

CDR3 in amino acids: CASSLSTGNTIYF. The V gene is TRBV7-2, the J gene TRBJ1-3. The CDR3 runs 13 residues. Germline V gives CDR1 SGHTA, CDR2 FQGNSA.

V usage is TRBV7-6 and J usage is TRBJ1-1. The CDR3 is 14 residues long. The germline V gene encodes CDR1 SGHVS and CDR2 FNYEAQ. CDR3 loop: CASSLAGDWTEAFF.

The rearrangement joins TRBV20-1 to TRBJ2-7; TCRdb's D call of TRBD2 is untestable without DNA. The CDR3 contains 17 residues. Germline lookup yields CDR1 DFQATT and CDR2 SNEGSKA (reference sequence). CDR3 protein: CSARDPQQRDSTYEQYF.

The rearrangement uses TRBV24-1 and TRBJ2-5. The CDR3 sequence is 15 residues long. The germline V gene has CDR1 KGHDR and CDR2 SFDVKD. The CDR3 is CATSGNSKAEETQYF.

The chain has TRBV29-1 and TRBJ2-1. CDR3 length: 12 residues. Germline lookup yields CDR1 SQVTM and CDR2 ANQGSEA. The CDR3 is CSVERRDNEQFF.

V is TRBV7-2 and J is TRBJ2-7; TCRdb gives TRBD1 as the D gene, but with no DNA this cannot be confirmed. Germline CDR1 and CDR2: SGHTA and FQGNSA. This CDR3 contains 13 residues. The CDR3 reads CASRPGHSYEQYF. Full variable domain (outside the CDR3, taken from reference TRBV7-2 and TRBJ2-7): GAGVSQSPSNKVTEKGKDVELRCDPISGHTALYWYRQSLGQGLEFLIYFQGNSAPDKSGLPSDRFSAERTGGSVSTLTIQRTQQEDSAVYLCASRPGHSYEQYFGPGTRLTVT.

This chain links TRBV6-6 with TRBJ1-2. This CDR3 region has 16 residues. Per the germline V gene, CDR1 is MNHNY and CDR2 is SVGAGI (reference sequence). Here the CDR3 reads CASSHSLTNSNYGYTF.

The chain joins TRBV6-5 to TRBJ2-3. The CDR3 covers 16 residues. Germline CDR1 and CDR2: MNHEY and SVGAGI. Here the CDR3 reads CASSYSSGVPTDTQYF.

The rearrangement joins TRBV9 to TRBJ2-7; with no DNA, the TCRdb D assignment of TRBD2 cannot be verified. Germline CDR1 reads SGDLS; CDR2 reads YYNGEE. The CDR3 is 14 amino acids. The chain's CDR3 is CASSPSGSQNEQYF.

The gene calls are TRBV29-1 and TRBJ2-7; TCRdb picks TRBD1, but there is no DNA to check that call. In germline, CDR1 is SQVTM, CDR2 ANQGSEA. The CDR3 covers 15 residues. CDR3 sequence reads: CSVDVATGDPYEQYF.

V is TRBV3-1 and J is TRBJ2-1. Germline CDR1 reads LGHDT; CDR2 reads YNNKEL (reference sequence). This CDR3 comprises 12 residues. CDR3 residues: CASSPLYNEQFF.

The chain uses TRBV19 and TRBJ1-1. CDR1 and CDR2 from the germline V gene are LNHDA and SQIVND (reference sequence). The CDR3 is 15 amino acids. CDR3 amino acids: CASSTGGVMNTEAFF.

The V call is TRBV6-5, the J call TRBJ2-1. Germline V gene sequence: CDR1 MNHEY, CDR2 SVGAGI. The CDR3 totals 13 residues. CDR3: CASSYSDGVGQFF.

The rearrangement joins TRBV4-2 to TRBJ1-2. From germline, CDR1 is LGHNA and CDR2 YNFKEQ. The CDR3 is 14 amino acids. CDR3 sequence reads: CASSLVTGESGYTF.

The chain carries TRBV20-1 and TRBJ2-1; the TRBD2 assignment by TCRdb is unverifiable without DNA. Germline CDR1 is DFQATT and CDR2 is SNEGSKA (reference sequence). The length of the CDR3 is 15 residues. CDR3 amino acids: CSARDPSRLANEQFF.

The gene calls are TRBV7-9 and TRBJ2-5; TCRdb names TRBD2, which stays unverified in the absence of DNA. This CDR3 is built from 16 residues. Looked up from germline, CDR1 is SEHNR and CDR2 is FQNEAQ (reference sequence). The CDR3 loop reads CASSLLVAGVKETQYF.